The clone carrying this TCR beta chain was found a few times. This sample stems from a study of blood T cell repertoires in COVID-19. V was trimmed by 7 bases and J by 3 bases, leaving 12 bases between them. The CDR3 runs to 13 residues. How the authors handled the data: Amplifying reference gene primers gave estimates of nucleated cell counts. Produced via immunoSEQ multiplex PCR; TCRdb's table is partial and in-frame only. The V and J calls and clone size were taken over from that table, and D and trimming were inferred from the DNA. This sample has around 380,000 clones, with about 90% found just once. Participants reported their clinical history, and cohort assignment relied on those reports.

Sequencing was done on a sample of PBMCs or T cells enriched from blood (not recorded which). The V gene is TRBV6-7, the J gene TRBJ2-5; a weak D match, TRBD2 (6 bases). TRBV6-7 qualifies as an ORF whose function is uncertain. The sequence derives from a man under 40 who had recovered from COVID-19. CDR3 in DNA: TGTGCCAGCACTGGGTCGGGGGAAGAGACCCAGTACTTC. Amino acid sequence: CASTGSGEETQYF.